This paragraph reports one T cell receptor beta chain. Its antigen remains unidentified. Qualities for individual bases were not recorded, and no much larger clone is one base off. Libraries were made using the immunoSEQ multiplex PCR assay. For the multiplex PCR, a mixture combining 60 forward primers for TCR Vbeta segments and 13 reverse primers for TCR Jbeta segments was used. Amplification of the CDR3 region of rearranged TCR beta genes was performed with a multiplex PCR assay on genomic DNA. The amplified TCR beta libraries were sequenced on the Illumina HiSeq System as 87-base-pair reads. The study's processing was this. In a later analysis, tens of millions of unique TCR beta chains were counted across the approximately 670 repertoires, and some 10 million of these chains were shared by at least two donors. To remove PCR and sequencing errors, raw reads were error-corrected and collapsed into unique sequences using a nearest-neighbor algorithm that merged closely related sequences. CDR3 sequences were aligned to IMGT reference sequences to assign V, D and J gene segments. Each retained sequence needed at least a six-nucleotide match to both a V gene segment and a J gene segment. A rearrangement was called productive if the CDR3 had no stop codons and remained in frame with V and J, and every other rearrangement was called non-productive. CDR3 was defined according to IMGT convention as the region running from the second conserved V-encoded cysteine to the conserved J-encoded phenylalanine. Sequences without an unambiguous match to a single V gene segment were excluded from the earlier analysis of 450 to 650 of the donors. An earlier analysis of under 750 of the donors called V segments functional above 56.7% productive rearrangements and segregating when the between-donor standard deviation exceeded 5%. A statistical classification framework was built for diagnosing cytomegalovirus status from the catalog of TCR beta chain sequences. V and J gene assignment, in a later analysis, came from comparing TCR nucleotide sequences with IMGT/GENE-DB human TR gene sequences. Using the TCRdist pipeline, a later analysis assigned CDR3 sequences along with most-parsimonious VDJ recombination scenarios. In a later analysis, each TCR beta chain was defined by its CDR3 amino acid sequence together with its V-gene family, and reads lacking a unique V-gene family were excluded. In a later analysis, fewer than 650 highly shared, low-generation-probability nucleotide sequences were removed to address suspected cross-contamination and a sequencing artifact. In a later analysis, a clonal expansion index for each public chain was calculated from normalized within-repertoire ranks of inferred template counts. In a later analysis, generation probabilities were computed with a VDJ recombination model fitted to out-of-frame rearrangements, and the resulting probabilities were checked against IGoR. Hypergeometric tests were used in a later analysis to score TCR-TCR, TCR-HLA and TCR-CMV co-occurrence, with a repertoire-size bias correction applied to the TCR pairs. A later analysis estimated false discovery rates by permuting HLA or CMV assignments 20 times. In a later analysis, co-occurring TCRs were grouped using DBSCAN, with TCRdist sequence similarity added in when clustering inside HLA-allele-positive subsets. For co-occurrence clustering, repertoires with fewer than 30,000 or more than 120,000 public chains were excluded, along with roughly 5 repertoires with anomalous nucleotide sharing. TCRdb obtained this table from immuneACCESS and retained in-frame rearrangements with V and J assigned. These tables miss some clones; where compared with another copy, unresolved V genes account for less than half of the shortfall, and the remainder is unexplained. V, J and clone size were drawn from that table, and D and trimming were deduced from the DNA. This sample lists under 95,000 clones; more than 60% were detected once. The ten biggest clones cover roughly 2% of the sample.

This sample was included in a study of cytomegalovirus exposure and HLA in healthy donors (TCRdb year 2017). For context, the study as a whole: According to an earlier analysis of 550 to 750 of the donors, 150 million to 200 million T cells yielded roughly 100 million unique TCR beta sequences and about 280 Gb of sequence data. Approximately 300 gigabases of sequencing data and approximately 92 million unique TCR sequences made up an early release that covered approximately 650 HLA-typed donors. Of the 300 to 500 genotyped donors, approximately 80% were placed in the genetic ancestry cluster associated with self-reported Caucasian donors. The study aimed to test whether signatures of past pathogen exposure could be identified by cataloging public T cell receptors. Using immunosequencing, the study profiled T cell repertoires from fewer than 850 subjects and related those repertoires to cytomegalovirus serostatus. A separate validation cohort of roughly 130 different subjects was used in addition to the 666-subject first cohort. To predict cytomegalovirus infection status, the study brought together high-throughput TCR immunosequencing, statistical association of individual TCRs with disease status, and machine learning. In a later analysis, previously published TCR beta repertoires from some 640 donors were re-analyzed and high-resolution HLA genotyping was added so that TCR occurrence patterns could be studied. Rather than drawing on any new phenotypic data, the later analysis identified candidate immune exposures from TCR beta sequences and the way those sequences occurred across donors. In an earlier analysis of over 550 of the donors, high-throughput TCR beta sequencing was used to judge whether each TCR beta V gene segment behaved as functional or pseudogenic. Donor age, sex, ethnicity and CMV serostatus were collected together with the repertoire data. A later genetic analysis took genome-wide SNP genotypes for about 55% of the roughly 700 donors and used that subset as a discovery cohort. Every discovery cohort repertoire had been produced on one sequencing platform. HLA typing covered class I and class II loci at four-digit resolution. The number of donors typed differed by locus, with about 629-630 for A, B, C, DRB1 and DQB1, about 500 for DQA1, 606 for DPA1, and approximately 470 for DPB1. About five DR-DQ haplotypes were treated as single units for association and clustering because of strong linkage in the cohort. Across around 400 genotyped donors of the cohort, an average of about 240,000 unique TCR beta nucleotide sequences per donor were sequenced, and roughly 18% of those sequences were non-productive. Overall results and qualifications from the work: In an earlier analysis of 587 of the donors, most TCR beta V segments appeared in productive rearrangements about 87% or about 30% of the time, broadly matching IMGT annotations. Because the 87-base-pair reads could not distinguish some IMGT-functional V segments, including TRBV6-2 and TRBV6-3, those segments were excluded. The classifier was reported to diagnose cytomegalovirus status with high specificity and sensitivity in both the original and validation cohorts. Immune exposure information for the cohort was limited to CMV serostatus. Most CMV-associated TCR beta chains appeared to be HLA-restricted in a later analysis, and the HLA associations seemed to be driven largely by CMV exposure. The authors suggested that the approach could potentially be extended to other disease states and immunological phenotypes. In a later analysis, the rate of TCR association differed among HLA loci, with DRB1 alleles having the most associated TCRs and HLA-C alleles having the fewest. According to a later genetic analysis, donors in an Asian-associated ancestry cluster had fewer N-insertions in productive TCRs than the roughly 670-donor mean. A cluster of highly shared sequence variants was judged likely to be a technical artifact of the sequencing pipeline. A later genetic analysis associated a missense DCLRE1C variant with V-gene and J-gene trimming of TCR beta chains, and an independent cohort replicated the association. In vitro tests confirmed that a few of the cytomegalovirus-associated TCR beta chains recognize cytomegalovirus antigens. Specific HLA alleles were associated with 18,000 or so TCR beta sequences at a false discovery rate of 0.05 in a later analysis. Compared with equally common non-associated chains, HLA-associated TCR beta chains in a later analysis were more clonally expanded and had lower generation probabilities. According to a later analysis, parvovirus B19, influenza, CMV and Epstein-Barr virus appeared linked to several top co-occurrence clusters. In this cohort, only TCR beta chains were sequenced, and detectable features were limited by the absence of alpha or paired-chain data. The presence/absence analyses assumed that sequencing depth was roughly uniform across donors, and that assumption may not be true. Because HLA typing was missing for some donors at each locus, association tests included only the typed subset. Linkage disequilibrium might explain the correlated functional status among segregating V segments, but an unknown experimental factor could not be excluded. Most TCR sequences were observed very rarely across donors, whereas some public TCRs were present in many individuals. A further reported finding was that TCR beta sequences accurately predicted the HLA-A and HLA-B alleles for most subjects in the first cohort. The study gave a list of some 150 TCR beta chains associated with cytomegalovirus. Seventeen rarely observed V segments, including chromosome 9 orphons, were excluded from the earlier analysis of approximately 600 of the donors because counts were too low. When HLA alleles, especially DR and DQ, strongly co-occurred, attributing TCR associations to individual alleles was difficult.

The cohort consisted of 600 to 700 healthy bone marrow donors. At the time of sampling, every cohort member was nominally healthy, though immune exposures that went unrecorded were likely present. The donor tested CMV seronegative, placing the donor among the 350 to 400 seronegative members of the cohort. Each donor provided a peripheral blood sample, and peripheral blood mononuclear cells were used for TCR beta sequencing. The Qiagen DNeasy Blood Extraction Kit was used to extract genomic DNA from the blood cell samples. Trimmed from V: 4 bases; trimmed from J: 5 bases; junction bases lacking a gene match: 3. As encoded in the germline V gene, CDR1 is SQVTM while CDR2 is ANQGSEA. The CDR3 runs 13 residues from the cysteine to the phenylalanine. CDR3 DNA only is kept here, 39 bases in frame from base 1.

The specimen sequenced was PBMCs. This receptor was taken from a boy between 10 and 17 years old in good health and CMV-seronegative. The chain couples TRBV29-1 to TRBJ1-4; 8 central nucleotides agree with TRBD1. The CDR3 protein sequence reads: CSVAGGINEKLFF. The bases are TGCAGCGTTGCAGGGGGCATAAATGAAAAACTGTTTTTT.